The source of this TCR beta chain is a study of Graves' ophthalmopathy and Graves' hyperthyroidism. Study-wide results and limits: Progression of ophthalmopathy was predicted by the model with more than 70% sensitivity and under 75% specificity. Blood also contained most of the expanded thyroid clonotypes above 0.001 frequency.

The study amplified TCR beta CDR3 regions using RNA transcripts. The library came from an HTBI-primed first-round RT-PCR and a second-round multiplex PCR. MiXCR, run by TCRdb on the multiplex PCR reads, gives a single entry per CDR3 protein. The data show 200,000 to 300,000 distinct CDR3 sequences, with about 47% seen just once and roughly 45% held by the top ten. There are a few counts of this clonotype. What it binds is unknown. Germline V gene sequence: CDR1 SGHRS, CDR2 YFSETQ. This CDR3 has 15 amino acids. The germline V and J ends were trimmed by 0 bases and 0 bases, with 10 bases remaining between them.

The sequenced material came from peripheral blood. This sequence originates from an adult man with Graves' ophthalmopathy. J is TRBJ2-7 and V is TRBV5-1; no firm D call. The CDR3 DNA reads as TGCGCCAGCAGCTTGGCCCCTGCTAGCTCCTACGAGCAGTACTTC. Amino acids: CASSLAPASSYEQYF.